These 6 T cell receptor beta chains were sequenced from one sample in a study of T cells in narcolepsy. Measured with immunoSEQ multiplex PCR; TCRdb has only the in-frame clones, and not every one. This table holds under 20,000 clones, 80% to 90% found once. Sequenced sample: memory (CD45RA-) CD4+ T cells from blood. All receptors come from a human donor in good health.

CDR3 loop: CASQRSGASYEQYF. In nucleotides, the CDR3 is TGTGCCAGTCAAAGGTCAGGGGCCTCCTACGAGCAGTACTTC. The J gene is TRBJ2-7, the V gene TRBV6-1, with D perhaps matching TRBD1 (6 bases). This CDR3 spans 14 amino acids. The germline V gene encodes CDR1 MNHNS and CDR2 SASEGT. V lost 9 bases and J lost 0, with 15 bases in between.

This CDR3 reads CASRPSGGNYGYTF. The CDR3 bases are TGTGCCAGTAGACCCTCAGGCGGTAACTATGGCTACACCTTC. The chain joins TRBV19 to TRBJ1-2; D call uncertain. V lost 6 bases to trimming and J lost 1 base, with 12 bases between them. CDR3 length equals 14 residues. CDR1 is LNHDA and CDR2 is SQIVND in the germline V gene (reference sequence).

The chain joins TRBV5-1 to TRBJ2-1; 9 positions agree with TRBD2. The junction had 3 bases not matched to a gene; V was cut back by 3 bases and J by 2 bases. CDR3 length equals 15 residues. The germline gives CDR1 SGHRS, CDR2 YFSETQ. The CDR3 DNA sequence: TGCGCCAGCAGCTCACCTAGCGGGGCCTACAATGAGCAGTTCTTC. Its protein product is CASSSPSGAYNEQFF.

The CDR3 nucleotides are TGTGCCTGGAGAGACAGGGGGCGAAACGAGCAGTACTTC. Translated, it gives CAWRDRGRNEQYF. The chain links TRBV30 to TRBJ2-7, with TRBD1 identical over 10 bases. Trimming at V came to 3 bases and at J to 5 bases, leaving 4 bases not matched to a gene. This CDR3 is built from 13 residues. Germline lookup yields CDR1 GTSNPN and CDR2 SVGIG (reference sequence).

V gene TRBV30 combines with J gene TRBJ2-7; 9 nucleotides match TRBD1. The CDR3 extends over 14 amino acids. Looked up from germline, CDR1 is GTSNPN and CDR2 is SVGIG (reference sequence). The J segment lost 5 bases and the V segment lost 3 bases, leaving 8 bases of the junction unmatched. CDR3 sequence (DNA): TGTGCCTGGAGGGGTGGGACAGGGCCTCACGAGCAGTACTTC. It translates to CAWRGGTGPHEQYF. Variable domain in full (rest from reference TRBV30 and TRBJ2-7): SQTIHQWPATLVQPVGSPLSLECTVEGTSNPNLYWYRQAAGRGLQLLFYSVGIGQISSEVPQNLSASRPQDRQFILSSKKLLLSDSGFYLCAWRGGTGPHEQYFGPGTRLTVT.

This rearrangement joins TRBV6-1 to TRBJ2-2; TRBD2 agrees at 9 bases. CDR1 and CDR2 from the germline V gene are MNHNS and SASEGT. With V trimmed by 3 bases and J by 6 bases, 14 bases remained unmatched. There are 18 residues in the CDR3. The CDR3 sequence is CASSDNGLAGGSPGELFF. CDR3 DNA sequence: TGTGCCAGCAGTGACAACGGATTGGCGGGGGGGTCACCCGGGGAGCTGTTTTTT.